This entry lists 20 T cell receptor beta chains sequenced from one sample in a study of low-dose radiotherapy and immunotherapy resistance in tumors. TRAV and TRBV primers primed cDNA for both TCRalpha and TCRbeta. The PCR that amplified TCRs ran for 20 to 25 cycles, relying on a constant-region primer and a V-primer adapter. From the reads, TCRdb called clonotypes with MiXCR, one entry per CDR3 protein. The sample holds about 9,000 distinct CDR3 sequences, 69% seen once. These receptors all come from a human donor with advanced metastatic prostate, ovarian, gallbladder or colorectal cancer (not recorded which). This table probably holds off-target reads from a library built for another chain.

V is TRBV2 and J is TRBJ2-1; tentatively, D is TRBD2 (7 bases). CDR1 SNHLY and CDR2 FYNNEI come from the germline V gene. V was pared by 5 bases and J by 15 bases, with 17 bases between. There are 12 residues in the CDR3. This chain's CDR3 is CASSPLGGQRFF. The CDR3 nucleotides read TGTGCCAGCAGTCCCCTGGGGGGGCAGCGGTTCTTC.

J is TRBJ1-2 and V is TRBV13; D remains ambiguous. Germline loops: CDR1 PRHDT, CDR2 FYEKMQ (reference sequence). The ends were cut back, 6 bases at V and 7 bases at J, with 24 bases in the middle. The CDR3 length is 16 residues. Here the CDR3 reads CASSSRSAGSGRGYTF. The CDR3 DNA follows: TGTGCCAGCAGTTCTCGGTCGGCTGGGTCTGGTCGTGGCTACACCTTC.

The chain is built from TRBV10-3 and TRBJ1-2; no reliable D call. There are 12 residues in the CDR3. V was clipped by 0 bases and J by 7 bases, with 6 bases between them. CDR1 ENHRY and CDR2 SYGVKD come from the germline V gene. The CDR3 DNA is TGTGCCATCAGTGAGTCGACTAGTGGCTACACCTTC. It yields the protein CAISESTSGYTF.

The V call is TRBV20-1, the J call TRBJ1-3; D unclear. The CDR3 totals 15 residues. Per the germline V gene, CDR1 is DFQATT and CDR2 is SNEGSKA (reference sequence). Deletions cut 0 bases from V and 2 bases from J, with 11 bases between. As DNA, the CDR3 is TGCAGTGCTAGAGACCCGGGGTTAACTGGAAACACCATATATTTT. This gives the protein CSARDPGLTGNTIYF.

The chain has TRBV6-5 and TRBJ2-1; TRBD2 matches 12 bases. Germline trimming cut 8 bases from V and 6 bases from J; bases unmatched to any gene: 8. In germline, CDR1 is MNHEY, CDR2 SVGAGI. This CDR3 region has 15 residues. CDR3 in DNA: TGTGCCAGCTGTAGGACTAGCGGGGCCACCAATGAGCAGTTCTTC. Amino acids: CASCRTSGATNEQFF.

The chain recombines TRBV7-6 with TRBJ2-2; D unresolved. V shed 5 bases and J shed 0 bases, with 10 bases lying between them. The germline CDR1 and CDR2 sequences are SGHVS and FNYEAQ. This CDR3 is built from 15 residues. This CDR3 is CASSPLASNTGELFF. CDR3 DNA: TGTGCCAGCAGCCCACTGGCGTCGAACACCGGGGAGCTGTTTTTT.

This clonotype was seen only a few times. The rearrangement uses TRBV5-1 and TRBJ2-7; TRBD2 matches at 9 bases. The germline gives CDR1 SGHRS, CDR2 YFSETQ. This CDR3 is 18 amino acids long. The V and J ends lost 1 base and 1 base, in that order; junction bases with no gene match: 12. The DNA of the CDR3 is TGCGCCAGCAGCTTGTGGGGCTCCGGGACTAGCACTTCCTACGAGCAGTACTTC. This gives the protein CASSLWGSGTSTSYEQYF.

The chain's CDR3 is CAISADRGEGQPQHF. The CDR3 DNA is TGTGCCATCAGCGCCGACAGGGGAGAGGGGCAGCCCCAGCATTTT. The genes are TRBV10-3 and TRBJ1-5; 8 nucleotides match TRBD1. Trimming cost V 6 bases and J 7 bases; bases outside gene matches: 11. CDR3 size: 15 residues. Germline V CDR1 and CDR2: ENHRY, SYGVKD.

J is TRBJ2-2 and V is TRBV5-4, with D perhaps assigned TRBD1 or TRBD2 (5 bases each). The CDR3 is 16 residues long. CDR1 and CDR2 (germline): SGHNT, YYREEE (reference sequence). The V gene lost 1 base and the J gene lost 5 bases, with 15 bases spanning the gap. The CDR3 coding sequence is TGTGCCAGCAGCTTGCCCCAGGGCGGGTGGACCGGGGAGCTGTTTTTT. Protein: CASSLPQGGWTGELFF. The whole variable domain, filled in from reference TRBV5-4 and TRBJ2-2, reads ETGVTQSPTHLIKTRGQQVTLRCSSQSGHNTVSWYQQALGQGPQFIFQYYREEENGRGNFPPRFSGLQFPNYSSELNVNALELDDSALYLCASSLPQGGWTGELFFGEGSRLTVL.

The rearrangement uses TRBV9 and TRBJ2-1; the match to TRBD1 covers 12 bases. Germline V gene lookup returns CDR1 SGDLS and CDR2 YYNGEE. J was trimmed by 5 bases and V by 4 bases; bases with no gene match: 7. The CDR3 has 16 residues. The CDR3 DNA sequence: TGTGCCAGCAGCCCCCGGGGACAGGGGGCACACAATGAGCAGTTCTTC. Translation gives CASSPRGQGAHNEQFF.

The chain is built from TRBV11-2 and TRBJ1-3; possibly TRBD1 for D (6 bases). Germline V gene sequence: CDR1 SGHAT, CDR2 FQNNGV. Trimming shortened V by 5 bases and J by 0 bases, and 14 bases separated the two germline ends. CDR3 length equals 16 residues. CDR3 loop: CASSTGGQGSGNTIYF. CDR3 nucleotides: TGTGCCAGCAGCACCGGGGGCCAGGGCTCTGGAAACACCATATATTTT. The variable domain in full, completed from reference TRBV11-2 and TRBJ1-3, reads EAGVAQSPRYKIIEKRQSVAFWCNPISGHATLYWYQQILGQGPKLLIQFQNNGVVDDSQLPKDRFSAERLKGVDSTLKIQPAKLEDSAVYLCASSTGGQGSGNTIYFGEGSWLTVV.

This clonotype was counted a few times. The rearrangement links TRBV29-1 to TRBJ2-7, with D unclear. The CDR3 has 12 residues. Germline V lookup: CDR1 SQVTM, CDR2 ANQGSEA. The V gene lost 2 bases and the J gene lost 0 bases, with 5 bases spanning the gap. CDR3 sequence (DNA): TGCAGCGTTGAACTCTACTCCTACGAGCAGTACTTC. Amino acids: CSVELYSYEQYF.

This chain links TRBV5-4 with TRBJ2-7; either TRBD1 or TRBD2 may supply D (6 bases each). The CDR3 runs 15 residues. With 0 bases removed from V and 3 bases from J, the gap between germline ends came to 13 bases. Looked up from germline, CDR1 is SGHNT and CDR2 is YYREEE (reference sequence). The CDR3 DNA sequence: TGTGCCAGCAGCTTGGAGGGGGGACCGGTCTACGAGCAGTACTTC. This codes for CASSLEGGPVYEQYF.

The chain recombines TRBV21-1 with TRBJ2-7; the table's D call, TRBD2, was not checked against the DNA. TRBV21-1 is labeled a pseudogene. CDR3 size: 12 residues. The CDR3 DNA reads TGTGTAATAGAGCGGGCCACCTACGAGCAGTACTTC. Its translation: CVIERATYEQYF.

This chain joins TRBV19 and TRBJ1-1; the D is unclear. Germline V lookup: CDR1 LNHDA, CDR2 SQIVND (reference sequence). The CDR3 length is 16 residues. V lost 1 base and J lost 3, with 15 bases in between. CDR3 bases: TGTGCCAGTAGTATAGGGGCGGGGTCCGGAGACACTGAAGCTTTCTTT. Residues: CASSIGAGSGDTEAFF.

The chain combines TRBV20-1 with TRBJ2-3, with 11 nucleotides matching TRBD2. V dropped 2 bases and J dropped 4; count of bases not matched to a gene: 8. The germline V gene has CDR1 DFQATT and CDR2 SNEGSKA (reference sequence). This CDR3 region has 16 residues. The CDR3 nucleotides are TGCAGTGCTAGACCAAGACTAGCGGGGTTCCCAGATACGCAGTATTTT. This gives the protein CSARPRLAGFPDTQYF.

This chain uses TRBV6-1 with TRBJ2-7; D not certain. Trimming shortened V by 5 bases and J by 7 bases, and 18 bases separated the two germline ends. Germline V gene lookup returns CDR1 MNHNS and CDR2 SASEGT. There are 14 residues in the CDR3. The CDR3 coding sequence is TGTGCCAGCAGTTGGGCAGGCCCGGTGGGGGAGCAGTACTTC. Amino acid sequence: CASSWAGPVGEQYF.

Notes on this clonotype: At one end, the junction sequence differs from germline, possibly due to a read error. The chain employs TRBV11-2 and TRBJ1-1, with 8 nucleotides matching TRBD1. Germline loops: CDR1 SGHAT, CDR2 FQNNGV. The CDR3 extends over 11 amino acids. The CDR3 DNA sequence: TGTGCCAGCGGCTTAGACAGGGGAGCTTTCTTT. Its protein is CASGLDRGAFF.

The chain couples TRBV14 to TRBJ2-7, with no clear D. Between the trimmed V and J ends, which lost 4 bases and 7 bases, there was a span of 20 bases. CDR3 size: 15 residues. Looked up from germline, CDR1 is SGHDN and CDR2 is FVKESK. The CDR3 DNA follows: TGTGCCAGCAGCCCGCCCGGCGTGGGCCCCTTAGAGCAGTACTTC. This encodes CASSPPGVGPLEQYF.

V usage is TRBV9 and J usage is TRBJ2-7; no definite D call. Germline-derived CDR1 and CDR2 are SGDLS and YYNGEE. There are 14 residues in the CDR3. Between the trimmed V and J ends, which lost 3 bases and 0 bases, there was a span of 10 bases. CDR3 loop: CASSAADGSYEQYF. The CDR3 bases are TGTGCCAGCAGCGCCGCGGACGGCTCCTACGAGCAGTACTTC.